Sequencing of this T cell receptor (beta chain) was carried out in a study of cytomegalovirus exposure and HLA in healthy donors. The PCR contained 60 Vbeta and 13 Jbeta primers. Sequenced by immunoSEQ multiplex PCR; TCRdb stores in-frame clones only, minus some. The top ten clones hold around 2.3% of a sample with 120,000 or so clones, about 86% of them seen once. Regarding the study as a whole: Looking again later, the authors saw that most CMV-associated TCR beta chains seemed HLA-restricted. There were a few CMV-associated chains whose specificity for CMV antigens was confirmed in vitro. With later analysis, a missense DCLRE1C variant became linked to TCR beta V- and J-gene trimming.

With respect to this clone: Its specificity is unknown.

CDR1 is MDHEN, CDR2 SYDVKM, per germline. V was pared by 9 bases and J by 1 base, with 9 bases between. The CDR3 has 12 residues. This sequence was found in a woman in her thirties or forties in good health and CMV-seronegative. The V call is TRBV28, the J call TRBJ1-2; D is ambiguous. The sample comprised PBMCs. As DNA, the CDR3 is TGTGCCAGTTACAGAGTTAACTATGGCTACACCTTC. Residues: CASYRVNYGYTF.